This entry lists 6 T cell receptor beta chains sequenced from one sample in a study of T cell changes during pregnancy in multiple sclerosis. Sequencing was performed with immunoSEQ multiplex PCR; in TCRdb, only in-frame clones are kept and a portion is missing. The data contain 40,000 to 50,000 clones, 75% to 95% of them seen just once; the ten biggest clones take up approximately 2%. The sequenced sample was CD4+ T cells from peripheral blood mononuclear cells, obtained after pregnancy. Source of these receptors: a female donor in good health, enrolled as a control in a pregnancy study.

The rearrangement joins TRBV5-1 to TRBJ1-1; TRBD1 is a possible D gene (6 bases). Germline CDR1 reads SGHRS; CDR2 reads YFSETQ. Trimming removed 3 bases from V and 3 bases from J, with 12 bases in between. The CDR3 is 14 residues long. As DNA, the CDR3 is TGCGCCAGCAGCTCGTCGACAGGCCACACTGAAGCTTTCTTT. Translating gives CASSSSTGHTEAFF.

The chain links TRBV5-1 to TRBJ2-7; the D gene is possibly TRBD2 (6 bases). Germline V CDR1 and CDR2: SGHRS, YFSETQ. Trimming removed 0 bases from V and 5 bases from J, with 12 bases in between. The CDR3 is 14 residues long. Written as DNA, the CDR3 is TGCGCCAGCAGCTTGGTGCGCGGGGAACACGAGCAGTACTTC. It translates to CASSLVRGEHEQYF.

The CDR3 sequence: CASSDWRGVEQFF. The CDR3 DNA follows: TGTGCCAGCAGTGATTGGCGGGGGGTTGAGCAGTTCTTC. The gene calls are TRBV6-4 and TRBJ2-1, with 8 bases fitting TRBD2. The CDR3 covers 13 residues. Losses at the gene ends were 3 bases for V and 9 bases for J; bases not matched to a gene: 4. Germline V gives CDR1 MRHNA, CDR2 SNTAGT.

This chain links TRBV2 with TRBJ2-6; 7 bases line up with TRBD1. There are 16 residues in the CDR3. The trim removed 7 bases at V and 2 bases at J, leaving 8 bases unmatched. Germline lookup yields CDR1 SNHLY and CDR2 FYNNEI. This CDR3 reads CASILDQGAGANVLTF. The CDR3 region has the DNA TGTGCCAGCATCCTCGACCAGGGGGCTGGGGCCAACGTCCTGACTTTC.

This rearrangement joins TRBV28 to TRBJ1-2; TRBD1 might be the D (6 bases). This CDR3 comprises 14 residues. V lost 6 bases and J lost 8, with 19 bases in between. Germline lookup yields CDR1 MDHEN and CDR2 SYDVKM. CDR3 nucleotides: TGTGCCAGCAGCCCAGGGACACCGGACGGCGGCTACACCTTC. Its translation: CASSPGTPDGGYTF.

The J gene is TRBJ2-1, the V gene TRBV7-2; possible D gene TRBD1, 6 bases. V dropped 0 bases and J dropped 5 bases, with 8 bases sitting between them. Germline V CDR1 and CDR2: SGHTA, FQGNSA. This CDR3 region has 14 residues. As DNA, the CDR3 is TGTGCCAGCAGCTTAGCGAACAGGGACAATGAGCAGTTCTTC. Protein product: CASSLANRDNEQFF. The full variable domain, in which reference TRBV7-2 and TRBJ2-1 provide the parts outside the CDR3, is GAGVSQSPSNKVTEKGKDVELRCDPISGHTALYWYRQSLGQGLEFLIYFQGNSAPDKSGLPSDRFSAERTGGSVSTLTIQRTQQEDSAVYLCASSLANRDNEQFFGPGTRLTVL.